A single sample gave rise to the 10 T cell receptor beta chains below, sequenced in a study of shared clonotypes between healthy human individuals. Libraries were prepared by immunoSEQ multiplex PCR; TCRdb keeps only in-frame clonotypes and omits some of them. The sample has 2,500,000 or so clones, 85% to 95% seen once. Material for sequencing was naive CD4+ T cells from PBMCs. The subset here: CD45RA+ positively selected. The receptors derive from a man aged 18 to 30 in good health. Some clones in this sample may be carry-over from other donors' samples.

This rearrangement joins TRBV4-2 to TRBJ1-2, with D uncertain. CDR1 is LGHNA and CDR2 is YNFKEQ in the germline V gene. V gave up 1 base and J gave up 7 bases, with 7 bases separating them. The CDR3 sequence is 12 residues long. The CDR3 DNA follows: TGTGCCAGCAGCCAAGGGGAGCGTGGCTACACCTTC. It specifies CASSQGERGYTF.

Concerning this clone itself: This sample includes further DNA sequences coding for the same CDR3. The chain couples TRBV18 to TRBJ1-5; D not resolved. CDR1 is KGHSH, CDR2 LQKENI, per germline. This CDR3 spans 13 amino acids. V was pared by 1 base and J by 3 bases, with 4 bases between. CDR3 loop: CASSPQDNQPQHF. CDR3 bases: TGTGCCAGCTCACCACAAGACAATCAGCCCCAGCATTTT.

The CDR3 region has the DNA TGCGCCAGCAGCCAAGGTCGTGGGGGGCTTAATTCACCCCTCCACTTT. Translated: CASSQGRGGLNSPLHF. The chain carries TRBV4-1 and TRBJ1-6; possibly TRBD1 for D (6 bases). Germline V gives CDR1 MGHRA, CDR2 YSYEKL. Trimming removed 1 base from V and 6 bases from J, with 13 bases in between. The CDR3 runs 16 residues.

The chain is built from TRBV30 and TRBJ1-6; a weak D match, TRBD1 (5 bases). Trimming pared 2 bases from V and 6 bases from J, leaving 14 bases between. This CDR3 region has 15 residues. The germline V gene encodes CDR1 GTSNPN and CDR2 SVGIG (reference sequence). The CDR3 here is CAWSPRDRFNSPLHF. Here the CDR3 DNA reads TGTGCCTGGAGTCCTCGGGACCGATTTAATTCACCCCTCCACTTT.

The chain is built from TRBV11-2 and TRBJ2-3; maybe TRBD2 (6 bases). Trimming cost V 7 bases and J 3 bases, with 20 bases left between them. The CDR3 runs 16 residues. The germline gives CDR1 SGHAT, CDR2 FQNNGV. CDR3 DNA: TGTGCCAGCACCCCCCGGGGGAGTGGTTGGACAGATACGCAGTATTTT. Encoded protein: CASTPRGSGWTDTQYF.

V and J are TRBV4-2 and TRBJ2-5, with a tentative D call TRBD1 (5 bases). The DNA end favors TRBJ2-7, so the J call may be wrong. Germline V gene data show CDR1 as LGHNA and CDR2 as YNFKEQ. The CDR3 contains 14 residues. In DNA, the CDR3 is TGTGCCAGCAGCCAAGTGGCAGGGATCCACGAGCAGTACTTC. As protein: CASSQVAGIHEQYF.

This chain connects TRBV7-6 to TRBJ1-1; D gene uncertain. Germline V gene data show CDR1 as SGHVS and CDR2 as FNYEAQ. This CDR3 contains 14 residues. Trimming removed 0 bases from V and 1 base from J, with 6 bases in between. The CDR3 DNA is TGTGCCAGCAGCTTAGCTGGAGGGAACACTGAAGCTTTCTTT. Translating it yields CASSLAGGNTEAFF.

The chain joins TRBV2 to TRBJ1-1; 9 bases are shared with TRBD1. The germline V gene has CDR1 SNHLY and CDR2 FYNNEI. There are 17 residues in the CDR3. The junction had 12 bases not matched to a gene; V was cut back by 6 bases and J by 1 base. Written as DNA, the CDR3 is TGTGCCAGCAGGACAGGAGGACAGGGGTATCGGAACACTGAAGCTTTCTTT. It encodes CASRTGGQGYRNTEAFF.

There are a few counts of this clone. The genes are TRBV16 and TRBJ1-4; no clear D gene. Germline CDR1 is KGHSY and CDR2 is FQNENV. V lost 4 bases to trimming and J lost 4 bases, with 10 bases between them. The CDR3 covers 14 residues. CDR3 DNA sequence: TGTGCCAGCAGCCCTCAGTCGGGTAATGAAAAACTGTTTTTT. Protein: CASSPQSGNEKLFF.

The chain carries TRBV28 and TRBJ2-7; 8 nucleotides match TRBD2. This CDR3 region has 17 residues. The germline CDR1 and CDR2 sequences are MDHEN and SYDVKM. Unmatched junction bases numbered 11, after V lost 3 bases and J lost 1 base. CDR3 sequence: CASSFVGLAPFSYEQYF. The CDR3 DNA reads as TGTGCCAGCAGTTTTGTCGGACTAGCCCCTTTTTCCTACGAGCAGTACTTC.